Here is one T cell receptor beta chain with its context. This sample is part of a study of shared clonotypes between healthy human individuals. Generated by immunoSEQ multiplex PCR, the TCRdb table keeps only in-frame clones and is missing some. The sample records hundreds of thousands of clones, 70% to 80% being singletons. Unmatched junction bases numbered 5, after V lost 3 bases and J lost 2 bases. The CDR3 covers 15 residues. From germline, CDR1 is LGHNA and CDR2 YNFKEQ. The TCR comes from a woman between 40 and 50 years old in good health. Some clones in this sample may be carry-over from other donors' samples. V is TRBV4-2 and J is TRBJ2-7; TRBD2 matches at 9 bases. The sample consisted of PBMCs. In nucleotides, the CDR3 is TGTGCCAGCAGCCATGGGCGGGAGGGGACCTACGAGCAGTACTTC. Protein: CASSHGREGTYEQYF.